The clone carrying this T cell receptor (beta chain) has ten or more counts. Antigen specificity is unknown. It was with previously described methods and listed TCR primers that bulk TCR libraries were made. TCRdb used MiXCR to reprocess the PCR reads, holding one entry per CDR3 protein. Of hundreds of thousands of distinct CDR3 sequences listed, roughly 21% are singletons. This specimen belongs to a study of molecular identifiers for immune sequencing clone quantification. At the level of the study: In the replicates, RNA derived from around 18,000 or 91,000 naive CD8 cells was divided into five parts, and four were sequenced.

General study results and limits: Identical TCR molecules that share a barcode could lead to an underestimation of highly expanded clone sizes. One cell's worth of spiked Jurkat TCR RNA was reportedly detectable among about a million naive cells.

The germline gives CDR1 SGHTA, CDR2 FQGNSA. There are 14 residues in the CDR3. Trimming cost V 6 bases and J 10 bases; bases outside gene matches: 11. The TCR was taken from a human donor in good health. Some libraries in this study had Jurkat cell RNA spiked in. The chain couples TRBV7-2 to TRBJ2-1; 8 nucleotides align to TRBD2. The sample was naive CD8+ T cells from blood, with Jurkat cell RNA spiked in. Subset specified: FACS-sorted CD8+CD4-CCR7+CD45RA+ naive T cells. The CDR3 DNA is TGTGCCAGCAGGAGCGGGAGTATAGGAGGGGAGCAGTTCTTC. Residues: CASRSGSIGGEQFF.